The clone carrying this T cell receptor beta chain was seen only once. Antigen unknown. This sample was included in a study of PD-1 blockade in classical Hodgkin lymphoma. Regarding the study as a whole: At baseline, newly diagnosed patients reportedly showed less TCR diversity than healthy donors. For complete responders, baseline diversity was comparable to that of newly diagnosed patients. By C4D1 there was a significant rise in CD4+ TCR diversity but not in CD8+ TCR diversity.

Sequenced by immunoSEQ multiplex PCR; TCRdb stores in-frame clones only, minus some. The sample holds nearly 25,000 clones, roughly 76% seen once. Germline V lookup: CDR1 SQVTM, CDR2 ANQGSEA. V was shortened by 4 bases and J by 4 bases, with 18 bases between the two germline ends. The CDR3 runs 15 residues. Time point specified: cycle 4 day 1 (C4D1), after 6 weeks of nivolumab. All patients relapsed after autologous stem cell transplantation, and brentuximab vedotin exposure varied. Patients showed best responses of complete response, partial response or progressive disease. The clonotype comes from a human donor with classical Hodgkin lymphoma. The material sequenced was peripheral blood mononuclear cells (PBMCs), taken before the fourth cycle of nivolumab. The V call is TRBV29-1, the J call TRBJ2-3; D may be TRBD1 (6 bases). This CDR3 reads CSVVVADRSPDTQYF. The CDR3 region has the DNA TGCAGCGTTGTAGTGGCGGACAGATCCCCAGATACGCAGTATTTT.